Listed here are 19 T cell receptor beta chains from one sample, sequenced in a study of blood T cells in healthy people across ages (dated by TCRdb to between 2015 and 2017). Library preparation used 5' RACE. Sequenced on an Illumina HiSeq 2500. The second PCR ran for about 6 to 12 cycles and used a J-beta primer mix along with a sample-barcoded 5' primer. TCRdb's own reprocessing of the public reads used fastp at Q25 and MiXCR and kept productive beta chains. Records with the same CDR3 protein are collapsed into one entry carrying the most frequent genes and DNA. The table for this sample lists approximately 850,000 distinct CDR3 sequences; under 45% of them were counted only once. The ten largest clones capture about a fifth of the sample. Sample: blood. These receptors were obtained from a man in his sixties in good health.

In this sample, this clonotype turned up a few times. The chain recombines TRBV28 with TRBJ2-1, with 10 bases matching TRBD2. Germline-derived CDR1 and CDR2 are MDHEN and SYDVKM. V trimming: 7 bases; J trimming: 9 bases; junction bases outside the gene matches: 15. The CDR3 is 16 amino acids. Here the CDR3 DNA reads TGTGCCAGCATGGAGCGGGGGGGCCAGCAGCGTAGTGAGCAGTTCTTC. Protein sequence: CASMERGGQQRSEQFF.

This chain uses TRBV11-2 with TRBJ2-4, with TRBD1 matching over 7 bases. The junction had 6 bases not matched to a gene; V was cut back by 6 bases and J by 1 base. Germline CDR1 is SGHAT and CDR2 is FQNNGV. This CDR3 is built from 15 residues. The CDR3 coding sequence is TGTGCCAGCAGTGCAGGGGGTATGGCCAAAAACATTCAGTACTTC. Encoded protein: CASSAGGMAKNIQYF. The full variable domain, its missing parts supplied by reference TRBV11-2 and TRBJ2-4, is EAGVAQSPRYKIIEKRQSVAFWCNPISGHATLYWYQQILGQGPKLLIQFQNNGVVDDSQLPKDRFSAERLKGVDSTLKIQPAKLEDSAVYLCASSAGGMAKNIQYFGAGTRLSVL.

The chain couples TRBV20-1 to TRBJ2-5; possibly TRBD1 or TRBD2 for D (5 bases each). The J call is in doubt because the DNA end fits TRBJ2-1 better. In germline, CDR1 is DFQATT, CDR2 SNEGSKA (reference sequence). This CDR3 has 15 amino acids. Here the CDR3 reads CSAPRGTGPQETQFF. As DNA, the CDR3 is TGCAGTGCCCCAAGAGGCACGGGGCCCCAAGAGACCCAGTTCTTC.

The gene calls are TRBV20-1 and TRBJ2-7, with D tentatively TRBD1 or TRBD2 (5 bases each). This CDR3 is built from 15 residues. CDR1 is DFQATT, CDR2 SNEGSKA, per germline (reference sequence). V dropped 5 bases and J dropped 2 bases, with 19 bases sitting between them. CDR3 nucleotides: TGCAGTGCTGGAAATCCCGGGACCGGAACCTACGAGCAGTACTTC. It encodes CSAGNPGTGTYEQYF.

The chain is built from TRBV6-2 or TRBV6-3 and TRBJ2-7; D call uncertain. Deletions cut 8 bases from V and 1 base from J, with 9 bases between. The CDR3 is 12 residues long. Looked up from germline, CDR1 is MNHEY and CDR2 is SVGEGT. The CDR3 sequence: CASSAFSYEQYF. CDR3 nucleotide sequence: TGTGCCAGCTCCGCGTTTTCCTACGAGCAGTACTTC.

The V call is TRBV6-2 or TRBV6-3, the J call TRBJ1-5, with 7 bases matching TRBD1. V lost 2 bases and J lost 4; bases outside the gene matches: 5. The germline V gene has CDR1 MNHEY and CDR2 SVGEGT. This CDR3 region has 15 residues. CDR3: CASSYPTGLNQPQHF. The DNA for the CDR3 is TGTGCCAGCAGTTACCCGACAGGGCTTAATCAGCCCCAGCATTTT.

This clonotype was recorded a few times. The rearrangement joins TRBV6-5 to TRBJ2-7, with a tentative D call TRBD1 (5 bases). Trimming removed 5 bases from V and 3 bases from J, with 11 bases in between. There are 13 residues in the CDR3. CDR1 MNHEY and CDR2 SVGAGI come from the germline V gene. The CDR3 spells CASSPSGRYEQYF. DNA for the CDR3: TGTGCCAGCAGTCCATCAGGGCGCTACGAGCAGTACTTC.

This chain joins TRBV2 and TRBJ2-7; the D gene is possibly TRBD2 (5 bases). The DNA end is more similar to TRBJ2-5, so the J call may be wrong. Germline V lookup: CDR1 SNHLY, CDR2 FYNNEI. This CDR3 has 13 residues. The CDR3 DNA follows: TGTGCCAGCAGGAGGGCAGGTTCGGAGACCCAGTACTTC. Translating it yields CASRRAGSETQYF.

The chain combines TRBV6-1 with TRBJ2-7; a possible D gene is TRBD1 (5 bases). Looked up from germline, CDR1 is MNHNS and CDR2 is SASEGT. Trimming took 2 bases from V and 7 from J, leaving 18 bases between them. CDR3 length: 15 residues. In DNA form, the CDR3 reads TGTGCCAGCAGTGAACCAGGACAAGCTTCGGGTGAGCAGTACTTC. It encodes CASSEPGQASGEQYF.

This clonotype showed up just once. Germline and junction disagree at one end, which may indicate a read error. The chain links TRBV7-7 to TRBJ2-7; D ambiguous. CDR3 length equals 13 residues. Germline CDR1 is SSHAT and CDR2 is FNYEAQ (reference sequence). CDR3 sequence: CASSHGAHNEQYF. The CDR3 nucleotides read TGTGCTAGCAGCCATGGCGCCCACAATGAGCAGTACTTC.

The chain joins TRBV5-1 to TRBJ2-7; D is unresolved. The germline gives CDR1 SGHRS, CDR2 YFSETQ. The CDR3 runs to 15 residues. V lost 0 bases to trimming and J lost 3 bases, with 13 bases between them. CDR3 nucleotides: TGCGCCAGCAGCTTGGTCGGGCAGGTGGGCTACGAGCAGTACTTC. It yields the protein CASSLVGQVGYEQYF.

This chain uses TRBV28 with TRBJ2-1, with D uncertain. The CDR3 extends over 15 amino acids. The germline V and J ends were trimmed by 7 bases and 9 bases, with 22 bases remaining between them. Per germline, CDR1 MDHEN and CDR2 SYDVKM. CDR3 protein: CASKAPGRPWGEQFF. The CDR3 coding sequence is TGTGCCAGCAAGGCCCCGGGCCGGCCATGGGGTGAGCAGTTCTTC.

This clonotype appeared a few times. This chain uses TRBV27 with TRBJ2-7, with 10 bases lining up with TRBD1. Near its end, the DNA agrees better with TRBJ2-5, so the J call may be wrong. The germline gives CDR1 MNHEY, CDR2 SMNVEV (reference sequence). The CDR3 covers 14 residues. CDR3 residues: CASRGGTGEGTQYF. For the CDR3, the DNA is TGTGCCAGCAGGGGTGGGACAGGGGAAGGGACCCAGTACTTC.

V usage is TRBV6-1 and J usage is TRBJ1-2; no firm D call. Germline V gene data show CDR1 as MNHNS and CDR2 as SASEGT. Trimming pared 2 bases from V and 1 base from J, leaving 5 bases between. The CDR3 totals 13 residues. CDR3 nucleotides: TGTGCCAGCAGTGAAAACATTAACTATGGCTACACCTTC. Its translation: CASSENINYGYTF.

The chain combines TRBV24-1 with TRBJ2-5, with 7 nucleotides matching TRBD2. Germline values: CDR1 KGHDR, CDR2 SFDVKD. The CDR3 loop spans 16 amino acids. Losses at the gene ends were 1 base for V and 5 bases for J; bases not matched to a gene: 9. The CDR3 loop is CATSDFAASGRETQYF. The CDR3 nucleotides are TGTGCCACCAGTGATTTTGCGGCTAGCGGTAGGGAGACCCAGTACTTC.

The genes are TRBV5-1 and TRBJ2-1; 9 bases fit TRBD2. From germline, CDR1 is SGHRS and CDR2 YFSETQ. The trim removed 4 bases at V and 10 bases at J, leaving 9 bases unmatched. CDR3 length: 14 residues. CDR3 DNA sequence: TGCGCCAGCAGCCAAGCGGGGGGTACGGTAGAGCAGTTCTTC. It specifies CASSQAGGTVEQFF.

This clonotype has a handful of counts. The V call is TRBV27, the J call TRBJ2-2, with 16 bases aligning to TRBD2. Germline values: CDR1 MNHEY, CDR2 SMNVEV (reference sequence). This CDR3 region has 17 residues. After removal of 7 bases from V and 3 bases from J, the junction contained 5 bases not matched to a gene. CDR3 bases: TGTGCCAGCAAGGGACTAGCGGGGGGGCTGTACACCGGGGAGCTGTTTTTT. Protein sequence: CASKGLAGGLYTGELFF.

The rearrangement links TRBV6-1 to TRBJ1-1; unclear D gene. The V gene's germline CDR1 is MNHNS and CDR2 SASEGT. Trimming shortened V by 4 bases and J by 4 bases, and 13 bases separated the two germline ends. CDR3 length equals 14 residues. CDR3 residues: CASSVELRGTEAFF. As DNA, the CDR3 is TGTGCCAGCAGTGTTGAACTTCGGGGCACTGAAGCTTTCTTT.

V and J are TRBV6-5 and TRBJ2-3; TRBD1 might be the D (6 bases). The CDR3 totals 12 residues. CDR1 MNHEY and CDR2 SVGAGI come from the germline V gene. V was trimmed by 6 bases and J by 5 bases, leaving 9 bases between them. The CDR3 sequence: CASRKQGDTQYF. The CDR3, as DNA: TGTGCCAGCAGGAAACAGGGAGATACGCAGTATTTT.